This T cell receptor (beta chain) was retrieved from a study of cytomegalovirus exposure and HLA in healthy donors. Turning to the study itself: Across more than 350 genotyped donors, approximately 80% landed in the Caucasian-associated ancestry cluster. Points from the study as a whole: Cytomegalovirus association was listed for 150 to 200 TCR beta chains. Reportedly, cytomegalovirus status was diagnosed with high sensitivity and specificity. Despite most TCR sequences being rare, some public TCRs occurred in many donors.

This clone was seen only once. Its antigen remains unidentified. It was with 60 Vbeta and 13 Jbeta primers that the PCR ran. Assay: immunoSEQ multiplex PCR; the TCRdb copy retains only in-frame clones and omits some. The table lists 110,000 to 150,000 clones, approximately 84% of them singletons. Germline CDR1 is LGHNA and CDR2 is YSLEER. After removal of 4 bases from V and 1 base from J, the junction contained 7 bases not matched to a gene. CDR3 size: 16 residues. This receptor was obtained from a woman aged 40 to 50 in good health and CMV-seronegative. The sequenced sample was PBMCs. This sequence joins TRBV4-3 and TRBJ2-5; 9 bases are shared with TRBD2. The CDR3 coding sequence is TGCGCCAGCAGCCGATTCATGACTAGCGGCCAAGAGACCCAGTACTTC. The encoded protein is CASSRFMTSGQETQYF.